This entry is about one TCR beta chain. Its matching antigen is unknown. Other nucleotide sequences in the sample specify the same CDR3. Isolated RNA was reverse transcribed into cDNA used as the sequencing template. The repertoire was sequenced with immunoSEQ multiplex PCR; TCRdb's copy has only in-frame clones and lacks some. Altogether around 300,000 clones are present, about 60% being singletons, with the ten largest covering roughly 0.93%. This sample is drawn from a study of CD8+ T cells in alopecia areata. The V gene's germline CDR1 is SNHLY and CDR2 FYNNEI. V lost 1 base, J lost 3 bases, and 4 bases lay in between. The CDR3 extends over 13 amino acids. General observations from the study: Throughout tofacitinib, many expanded lesional clones continued to persist in scalp and blood. Scalp clonality decreased significantly with tofacitinib, and so did expanded CD8+ clones among the top 100.

Treatment in this sample: oral pan-JAK inhibitor, 5-10 mg twice daily. The material sequenced was CD4+ T cells sorted from blood, taken around week 53, from a patient treated with tofacitinib. The rearrangement joins TRBV2 to TRBJ2-1; D ambiguous. This clonotype originated in a human donor with alopecia areata. This CDR3 is CASSEVGYNEQFF. CDR3 sequence (DNA): TGTGCCAGCAGTGAAGTAGGCTACAATGAGCAGTTCTTC.